This record concerns one TCR beta chain sequence. Genomic DNA of each subset was evenly split across several immunoSEQ plates. Libraries were prepared by immunoSEQ multiplex PCR; TCRdb keeps only in-frame clonotypes and omits some of them. The table lists about 980,000 clones, approximately 80% of them singletons. The CDR3 consists of 13 residues. J gave up 5 bases and V 4 bases, and 2 bases lay outside the gene matches. The germline CDR1 and CDR2 sequences are SNHLY and FYNNEI. This sample stems from a study of shared clonotypes between healthy human individuals. The chain is built from TRBV2 and TRBJ1-2, with 9 bases identical to TRBD1. Sequenced: memory CD4+ T cells sorted from blood. Subset given: CD45RA-negative fraction. The sequence came from a man in his late teens or twenties in good health. The CDR3 nucleotides read TGTGCCAGCAGTGGCGGGACAGGGTATGGCTACACCTTC. Amino acid sequence: CASSGGTGYGYTF.